The 22 T cell receptor beta chains given below trace back to one sample, sequenced in a study of CD8+ T cells in alopecia areata. Cells that came from pooled cutaneous lymph nodes were sorted using CD4, CD8alpha, NKG2D, NKG2ACE and other markers. The sequencing template was cDNA reverse transcribed from extracted RNA. The assay was immunoSEQ multiplex PCR, and TCRdb's table has in-frame clones only and misses some. This repertoire lists 250,000 or so clones without singletons; more than 0.95% sits in the top ten. Sequencing was done on a sample of CD4+ T cells sorted from a lymph node. All receptors come from a C3H/HeJ mouse with alopecia areata. This strain's MHC haplotype is H2-k.

Worth noting for this clone: Gene labels here are mouse ones. The covered CDR3 bases are TGTGCCAGCAGCCGGACTGGGGGCCTA. It specifies CASSRTGGL. The CDR3 reads in full as CASSRTGGLEVFF. V gene TRBV13-3 combines with J gene TRBJ1-1; possible D gene TRBD1, 6 bases. Sequencing ends 4 residues short of the CDR3 end; the germline J gene provides the rest. This CDR3 region has 13 residues. Germline values: CDR1 NNHDY, CDR2 SYVADS.

Concerning this clone itself: Gene names refer to mouse genes. The CDR3 is cut off 4 residues early in the read; its end comes from the germline J gene. V usage is TRBV13-1 and J usage is TRBJ2-3; D is undetermined. CDR3 length: 15 residues. V lost 3 bases to trimming and J lost 1 base, with 12 bases between them. CDR1 is NSHNY and CDR2 is SYGAGN in the germline V gene. CDR3 DNA (partial): TGTGCCAGCAGTGGGCCCCTGCAGGGTGCAGAA. It codes for CASSGPLQGAE. The full CDR3 protein is CASSGPLQGAETLYF.

About this clone: The listed genes are named as in mouse. The CDR3 end is not reached by the read, which stops 3 residues before it; the germline J gene fills it in. Distinct nucleotide sequences in the sample also encode this CDR3. V usage is TRBV19 and J usage is TRBJ1-6, with D possibly being TRBD1 (6 bases). TRBJ1-6 is an ORF, and what it does is uncertain. Trimming shortened V by 4 bases and J by 6 bases, and 8 bases separated the two germline ends. Germline V CDR1 and CDR2: FNHDT, SITEND (reference sequence). The length of the CDR3 is 13 residues. The CDR3 protein is CASSQGLNSPLYF. The DNA read from the CDR3 is TGTGCCAGCAGTCAGGGGCTTAATTCGCCC.

This clone has just a few counts. Germline and genes: mouse. The read ends 4 residues before the CDR3 terminus; that terminus is restored from the germline J gene. The chain joins TRBV17 to TRBJ2-1; 9 nucleotides match TRBD1. The CDR3 contains 14 residues. Germline loops: CDR1 MNHDT, CDR2 YYDKIL. CDR3 region: CASRPGQGGAEQFF. The CDR3 bases that were read are TGTGCTAGCAGACCGGGACAGGGAGGGGCT.

The table lists this clone with a few counts. Gene names are the mouse ones. The DNA ends 4 residues before the CDR3 does, and the rest of the CDR3 is filled in from the germline J gene. The genes are TRBV16 and TRBJ1-2; no clear D. This CDR3 has 12 residues. Trimming pared 9 bases from V and 1 base from J, leaving 9 bases between. Germline V lookup: CDR1 SGHSA, CDR2 FRNQAP. This chain's CDR3 is CARTYRNSDYTF. CDR3 DNA, as far as it was read: TGTGCAAGGACGTACAGAAACTCC.

This clone was detected a few times. The gene names here belong to mouse. The read is 4 residues too short to cover the CDR3 end, so that end is filled in from the germline J gene. This chain uses TRBV19 with TRBJ2-1; 7 nucleotides match TRBD1. The trim removed 4 bases at V and 0 bases at J, leaving 4 bases unmatched. In germline, CDR1 is FNHDT, CDR2 SITEND (reference sequence). The CDR3 has 15 amino acids. CDR3 loop: CASSSHRGNYAEQFF. The covered CDR3 bases are TGTGCCAGCAGTTCACACAGGGGTAACTATGCT.

The table lists this clone with a few counts. Gene names are the mouse ones. The read comes to an end 4 residues before the CDR3 does, leaving the germline J gene to fill in the end. The chain uses TRBV13-1 and TRBJ2-1; a possible D gene is TRBD2 (7 bases). V was shortened by 5 bases and J by 1 base, with 13 bases between the two germline ends. Germline assignment: CDR1 NSHNY and CDR2 SYGAGN. The CDR3 loop spans 15 amino acids. The CDR3 sequence is CASRGGRGNYAEQFF. The covered CDR3 bases are TGTGCCAGCAGAGGGGGGCGGGGGAACTATGCT.

This clone was counted between two and nine times. The germline and genes are mouse ones. The observed sequence ends 4 residues before the CDR3 terminus, with the missing tail filled in from the germline J gene. The V and J genes are TRBV19 and TRBJ2-1; 12 bases line up with TRBD2. The trim removed 5 bases at V and 6 bases at J, leaving 3 bases unmatched. Germline V gene lookup returns CDR1 FNHDT and CDR2 SITEND (reference sequence). This CDR3 contains 14 residues. CDR3 in amino acids: CASRTGGAIAEQFF. Partial CDR3 DNA: TGTGCCAGCAGGACTGGGGGGGCCATTGCT.

In this sample, this clone turned up a few times. Gene names and germline refer to mouse. From the germline J gene comes the end of the CDR3, since the read stops 4 residues before it. Other DNA sequences in the same sample also yield this CDR3. This chain uses TRBV1 with TRBJ1-1; the D gene is possibly TRBD1 (6 bases). CDR1 is NSQYPW and CDR2 is LRSPGD in the germline V gene (reference sequence). The CDR3 loop spans 14 amino acids. The ends were cut back, 4 bases at V and 0 bases at J, with 9 bases in the middle. CDR3 amino acids: CTCSVGQTNTEVFF. The sequenced CDR3 bases are TGCACCTGCAGTGTTGGACAGACAAACACA.

This clone appeared a few times. Gene labels here are mouse ones. The read ends 4 residues shy of where the CDR3 ends; the end is completed using the germline J gene. The rearrangement uses TRBV17 and TRBJ2-3; D may be TRBD1 (6 bases). Looked up from germline, CDR1 is MNHDT and CDR2 is YYDKIL. The CDR3 length is 16 residues. V was shortened by 4 bases and J by 0 bases, with 14 bases between the two germline ends. CDR3 protein: CASSNGTILSAETLYF. Partial CDR3 DNA: TGTGCTAGCAGTAACGGGACAATCCTTAGTGCAGAA.

As concerns this clone: Genes and germline are mouse. The read stops 4 residues short of the end of the CDR3; the missing end is completed from the germline J gene. This chain joins TRBV1 and TRBJ2-7; tentatively, D is TRBD2 (6 bases). CDR3 size: 14 residues. V was clipped by 7 bases and J by 0 bases, with 13 bases between them. Germline V gives CDR1 NSQYPW, CDR2 LRSPGD (reference sequence). This chain's CDR3 is CTCTPLGSSYEQYF. Partial CDR3 DNA: TGCACCTGCACCCCCCTGGGGAGCTCCTAT. The full variable domain, with the rest looked up from reference TRBV1 and TRBJ2-7, is VTLLEQNPRWRLVPRGQAVNLRCILKNSQYPWMSWYQQDLQKQLQWLFTLRSPGDKEVKSLPGADYLATRVTDTELRLQVANMSQGRTLYCTCTPLGSSYEQYFGPGTRLTVL.

This clone showed up just a few times. Each gene name is a mouse one. The read comes to an end 4 residues before the CDR3 does, leaving the germline J gene to fill in the end. This sample also contains other DNA sequences that code for the same CDR3. This chain uses TRBV5 with TRBJ2-3, with a tentative D call TRBD1 (7 bases). CDR3 length: 16 amino acids. Trimming cost V 0 bases and J 0 bases, with 10 bases left between them. From germline, CDR1 is LGHNA and CDR2 YNLKQL (reference sequence). CDR3 amino acids: CASSQEGGGSAETLYF. CDR3 bases read: TGTGCCAGCAGCCAAGAAGGGGGCGGTAGTGCAGAA.

A remark on this clone: The gene names here belong to mouse. The read terminates 3 residues ahead of where the CDR3 ends, so the germline J gene completes it. The rearrangement joins TRBV13-2 to TRBJ1-6, with 7 bases aligning to TRBD1. TRBJ1-6 is flagged as an ORF with uncertain function. Unmatched junction bases numbered 3, after V lost 1 base and J lost 5 bases. The CDR3 covers 15 residues. CDR1 NNHNN and CDR2 SYGAGS come from the germline V gene (reference sequence). The CDR3 bases that were read are TGTGCCAGCGGTGATCCCGGACAGGATAATTCGCCC. Protein product: CASGDPGQDNSP. The complete CDR3 reads CASGDPGQDNSPLYF.

For this clone: Genes here carry mouse names. Sequencing ends 4 residues short of the CDR3 end; the germline J gene provides the rest. The V gene is TRBV13-1, the J gene TRBJ2-7; 9 nucleotides match TRBD2. CDR3 length equals 14 residues. From germline, CDR1 is NSHNY and CDR2 SYGAGN. This CDR3 is CASSAWGGRYEQYF. The CDR3 bases that were read are TGTGCCAGCAGCGCCTGGGGGGGGCGGTAT.

This clone has more than one count but fewer than ten. Mouse gene names and germline throughout. The read stops 4 residues short of the end of the CDR3; the missing end is completed from the germline J gene. J is TRBJ2-3 and V is TRBV1, with TRBD2 matching 10 bases. Germline-derived CDR1 and CDR2 are NSQYPW and LRSPGD (reference sequence). The CDR3 spans 15 residues. V lost 6 bases to trimming and J lost 0 bases; unmatched junction nucleotides: 3. Here the CDR3 reads CTCRRTGGSAETLYF. The covered CDR3 bases are TGCACCTGCAGGCGGACTGGGGGTAGTGCAGAA.

This clone was observed a handful of times. The gene names here belong to mouse. The CDR3 end falls 4 residues outside the read, so it is completed with the germline J gene. V and J are TRBV1 and TRBJ2-4, with D maybe TRBD1 (6 bases). Germline V gene sequence: CDR1 NSQYPW, CDR2 LRSPGD (reference sequence). CDR3 length: 17 residues. Deletions cut 1 base from V and 0 bases from J, with 14 bases between. CDR3 DNA, as far as it was read: TGCACCTGCAGTGCAGCGGTCCCACAGGGAAGTCAAAAC. It translates to CTCSAAVPQGSQN. The entire CDR3 reads CTCSAAVPQGSQNTLYF.

Regarding this clone: Germline and genes: mouse. The read ends 4 residues shy of where the CDR3 ends; the end is completed using the germline J gene. Different DNA sequences within this sample yield the same CDR3. This rearrangement joins TRBV1 to TRBJ2-3, with 7 bases identical to TRBD2. The V gene end was trimmed by 1 base and the J gene end by 0 bases; junction bases not matched to a gene: 4. Germline V gene lookup returns CDR1 NSQYPW and CDR2 LRSPGD (reference sequence). The CDR3 totals 16 residues. Partial CDR3 DNA: TGCACCTGCAGTGCAGTTGGGGGGACTAGTGCAGAA. This codes for CTCSAVGGTSAE. The full CDR3 is CTCSAVGGTSAETLYF.

A note on this clone: Mouse names are used for the genes. The read stops 4 residues short of the end of the CDR3; the missing end is completed from the germline J gene. The same CDR3 can be traced to other DNA sequences in this sample. The chain couples TRBV1 to TRBJ2-1, with D maybe TRBD1 (5 bases). Trimming removed 0 bases at V and 3 bases at J, with 9 bases between. The CDR3 totals 15 residues. Germline V gene data show CDR1 as NSQYPW and CDR2 as LRSPGD (reference sequence). Partial CDR3 DNA: TGCACCTGCAGTGCAGAAAGGGGTGGCTATGCT. Translated: CTCSAERGGYA. The CDR3 in its entirety is CTCSAERGGYAEQFF. Filled out from reference TRBV1 and TRBJ2-1, the complete variable domain reads VTLLEQNPRWRLVPRGQAVNLRCILKNSQYPWMSWYQQDLQKQLQWLFTLRSPGDKEVKSLPGADYLATRVTDTELRLQVANMSQGRTLYCTCSAERGGYAEQFFGPGTRLTVL.

This clone was seen a few times. Gene names are the mouse ones. From the germline J gene comes the end of the CDR3, since the read stops 4 residues before it. This rearrangement joins TRBV13-1 to TRBJ2-3; 8 positions agree with TRBD2. The J segment lost 0 bases and the V segment lost 2 bases, leaving 14 bases of the junction unmatched. The V gene's germline CDR1 is NSHNY and CDR2 SYGAGN. The CDR3 is made up of 19 amino acids. Incomplete CDR3 DNA: TGTGCCAGCAGTGAACCGGCTGGGGGGAGAGAGGGTAGTGCAGAA. This codes for CASSEPAGGREGSAE. The entire CDR3 protein reads CASSEPAGGREGSAETLYF.

This clone was observed a handful of times. Any gene name here is a mouse gene name. Read coverage stops 4 residues before the CDR3 terminus; the germline J gene supplies the remainder. The rearrangement joins TRBV31 to TRBJ2-4; 9 nucleotides line up with TRBD2. The CDR3 loop spans 14 amino acids. With V trimmed by 1 base and J by 3 bases, 2 bases remained unmatched. Germline V gives CDR1 GKSSPN, CDR2 SITVG. CDR3 bases read: TGTGCCTGGAGTCAAGACTGGGGGCAAAAC. Encoded protein: CAWSQDWGQN. The entire CDR3 protein is CAWSQDWGQNTLYF.

In this sample, this clone turned up a few times. Any gene name here is a mouse gene name. The read halts 4 residues ahead of the CDR3 end, with the missing end drawn from the germline J gene. This CDR3 is also generated by other DNA sequences in the sample. The chain is built from TRBV1 and TRBJ2-7; tentative D call: TRBD1 (6 bases). The CDR3 spans 15 residues. Trimming shortened V by 1 base and J by 0 bases, and 10 bases separated the two germline ends. Germline loops: CDR1 NSQYPW, CDR2 LRSPGD (reference sequence). The CDR3 bases that were read are TGCACCTGCAGTGCAGTCGGACAGAGCTCCTAT. It translates to CTCSAVGQSSY. The full CDR3 protein reads CTCSAVGQSSYEQYF.

This clone was observed a few times. This may be a read error, as it is one base from a much larger clone. The gene symbols are mouse symbols. The CDR3 end falls 4 residues outside the read, so it is completed with the germline J gene. J is TRBJ2-5 and V is TRBV5, with TRBD1 as a possible D gene (6 bases). The CDR3 has 13 residues. The germline V gene has CDR1 LGHNA and CDR2 YNLKQL (reference sequence). The sequenced part of the CDR3 DNA is TGTGCCAGCAGCCAAGCCAGGGGAGAC. Its translation is CASSQARGD. The CDR3 as a whole reads CASSQARGDTQYF.